These 7 T cell receptor beta chains came from one sample sequenced in a study of CD8 T cells in Susac syndrome. RNA amounts of about 0.5 to 1 ug underwent reverse transcription with random hexamers. MiXCR, applied by TCRdb to the immunoSEQ multiplex PCR reads, yields one record per CDR3 protein. The table includes over 200,000 distinct CDR3 sequences, more than 85% detected once. The sample taken for sequencing was CD4+ T cells from PBMCs. Receptors originate from a human donor with multiple sclerosis.

The chain uses TRBV12-3 or TRBV12-4 and TRBJ2-1; D possibly corresponds to TRBD2 (6 bases). The CDR3 consists of 15 residues. The V and J ends lost 5 bases and 6 bases respectively, with 17 bases between them. For the CDR3, the DNA is TGTGCCAGCAGTCTTAGCGCGGGGAGACGCAATGAGCAGTTCTTC. Encoded protein: CASSLSAGRRNEQFF.

This chain uses TRBV2 with TRBJ1-2, with D possibly being TRBD1 (5 bases). The CDR3 runs to 12 residues. Trimming took 11 bases from V and 8 from J, leaving 18 bases between them. Germline CDR1 SNHLY, CDR2 FYNNEI. CDR3 DNA sequence: TGTGCCGGCACAGGCCGCCGCGGCGGCTACACCTTC. Residues: CAGTGRRGGYTF.

CDR3: CSANRGKGYTF. The DNA for the CDR3 is TGCAGCGCGAATAGGGGGAAGGGCTACACCTTC. The chain carries TRBV29-1 and TRBJ1-2; possible D gene TRBD1, 6 bases. Trimming shortened V by 7 bases and J by 8 bases, and 14 bases separated the two germline ends. Germline V gives CDR1 SQVTM, CDR2 ANQGSEA. CDR3 size: 11 residues.

The chain recombines TRBV29-1 with TRBJ1-1; no reliable D call. CDR3 size: 13 residues. The V end lost 5 bases, the J end lost 3 bases, and 13 bases lay between the germline ends. The germline CDR1 and CDR2 sequences are SQVTM and ANQGSEA. The CDR3 reads CSVLGLPYTEAFF. The CDR3 nucleotides read TGCAGCGTTTTAGGCCTCCCCTACACTGAAGCTTTCTTT. The whole variable domain, filled in from reference TRBV29-1 and TRBJ1-1, reads SAVISQKPSRDICQRGTSLTIQCQVDSQVTMMFWYRQQPGQSLTLIATANQGSEATYESGFVIDKFPISRPNLTFSTLTVSNMSPEDSSIYLCSVLGLPYTEAFFGQGTRLTVV.

This chain links TRBV15 with TRBJ2-1; D might be TRBD2 (6 bases). Germline V gene lookup returns CDR1 LNHNV and CDR2 YYDKDF (reference sequence). The CDR3 is made up of 15 amino acids. Trimming pared 7 bases from V and 3 bases from J, leaving 16 bases between. This CDR3 reads CATMEGRVSYNEQFF. DNA of the CDR3: TGTGCCACCATGGAGGGTAGGGTAAGCTACAATGAGCAGTTCTTC.

This chain joins TRBV5-1 and TRBJ1-1; 12 positions match TRBD1. J lost 1 base, V lost 6 bases, and 7 bases had no gene match. The CDR3 runs to 16 residues. Germline-derived CDR1 and CDR2 are SGHRS and YFSETQ. The CDR3 spells CASTMGQGAANTEAFF. The DNA for the CDR3 is TGCGCCAGCACCATGGGACAGGGGGCAGCGAACACTGAAGCTTTCTTT. The full variable domain, completed using reference TRBV5-1 and TRBJ1-1, is KAGVTQTPRYLIKTRGQQVTLSCSPISGHRSVSWYQQTPGQGLQFLFEYFSETQRNKGNFPGRFSGRQFSNSRSEMNVSTLELGDSALYLCASTMGQGAANTEAFFGQGTRLTVV.

The chain is built from TRBV20-1 and TRBJ1-2, with D perhaps TRBD1 (5 bases). This CDR3 comprises 14 residues. Germline lookup yields CDR1 DFQATT and CDR2 SNEGSKA (reference sequence). Trimming stripped 4 bases from V and 4 bases from J, with 16 bases between. CDR3 sequence reads: CSATMAQGIYGYTF. The CDR3, as DNA: TGCAGTGCTACTATGGCGCAGGGAATCTATGGCTACACCTTC.